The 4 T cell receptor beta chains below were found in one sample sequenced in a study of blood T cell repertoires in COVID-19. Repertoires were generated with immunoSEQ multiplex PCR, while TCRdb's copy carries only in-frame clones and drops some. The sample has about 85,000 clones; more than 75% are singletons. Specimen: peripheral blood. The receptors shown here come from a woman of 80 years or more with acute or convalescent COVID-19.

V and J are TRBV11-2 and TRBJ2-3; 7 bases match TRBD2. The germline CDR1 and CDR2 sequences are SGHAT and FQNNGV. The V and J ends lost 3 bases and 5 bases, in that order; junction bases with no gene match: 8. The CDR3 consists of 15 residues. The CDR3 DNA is TGTGCCAGCAGCTTTCAATTGGGGGGGGGAGATACGCAGTATTTT. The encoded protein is CASSFQLGGGDTQYF.

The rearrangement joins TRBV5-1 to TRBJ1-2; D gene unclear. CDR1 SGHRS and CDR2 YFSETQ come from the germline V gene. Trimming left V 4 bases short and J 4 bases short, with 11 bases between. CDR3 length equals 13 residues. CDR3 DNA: TGCGCCAGCAGCCTACCAGGTGGCTATGGCTACACCTTC. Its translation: CASSLPGGYGYTF. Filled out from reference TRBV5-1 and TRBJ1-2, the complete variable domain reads KAGVTQTPRYLIKTRGQQVTLSCSPISGHRSVSWYQQTPGQGLQFLFEYFSETQRNKGNFPGRFSGRQFSNSRSEMNVSTLELGDSALYLCASSLPGGYGYTFGSGTRLTVV.

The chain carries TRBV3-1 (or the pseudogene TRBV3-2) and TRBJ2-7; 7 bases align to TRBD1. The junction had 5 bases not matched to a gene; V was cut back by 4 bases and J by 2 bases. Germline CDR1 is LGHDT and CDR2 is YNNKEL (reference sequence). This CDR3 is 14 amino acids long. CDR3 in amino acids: CASSRVGQAYEQYF. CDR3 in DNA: TGTGCCAGCAGCCGGGTTGGACAGGCCTACGAGCAGTACTTC.

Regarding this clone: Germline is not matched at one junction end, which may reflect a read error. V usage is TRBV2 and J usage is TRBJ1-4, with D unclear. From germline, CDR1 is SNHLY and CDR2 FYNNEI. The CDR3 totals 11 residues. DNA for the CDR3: TGTGCCAGCAGAGAAGTCCTCGAACTGTTTTTT. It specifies CASREVLELFF.